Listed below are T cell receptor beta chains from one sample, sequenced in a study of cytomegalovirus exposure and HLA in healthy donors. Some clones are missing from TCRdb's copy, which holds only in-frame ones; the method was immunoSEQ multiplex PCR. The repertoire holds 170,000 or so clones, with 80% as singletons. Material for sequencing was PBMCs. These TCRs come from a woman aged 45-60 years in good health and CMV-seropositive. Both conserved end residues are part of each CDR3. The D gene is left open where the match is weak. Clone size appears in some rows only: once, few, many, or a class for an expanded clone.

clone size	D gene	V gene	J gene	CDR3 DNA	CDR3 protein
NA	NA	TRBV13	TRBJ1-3	TGTGCCAGCAGTAGACAGAACACCATATATTTT	CASSRQNTIYF
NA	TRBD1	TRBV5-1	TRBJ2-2	TGCGCCAGCAGCCCTACAGGGGGATTCACCGGGGAGCTGTTTTTT	CASSPTGGFTGELFF
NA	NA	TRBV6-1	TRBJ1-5	TGTGCCAGCAGGCTAAGGGAGGGTGGCAATCAGCCCCAGCATTTT	CASRLREGGNQPQHF
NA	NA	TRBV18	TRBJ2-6	TGTGCCAGCTCACCCGGTAGGGGTGACGTCCTGACTTTC	CASSPGRGDVLTF
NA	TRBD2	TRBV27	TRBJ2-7	TGTGCCAGCAGACTAAGCGCGGGGGGGCGCGACGAGCAGTACTTC	CASRLSAGGRDEQYF
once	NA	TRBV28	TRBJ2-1	TGTGCCAGCAGCCCTAGGACATCCCGGGCTATATACAATGAGCAGTTCTTC	CASSPRTSRAIYNEQFF
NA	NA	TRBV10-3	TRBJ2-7	TGTGCCATCAGTCGTCAGGGGTTGACCTACGGGCAGTACTTC	CAISRQGLTYGQYF
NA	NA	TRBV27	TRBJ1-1	TGTGCCAGCGGCCTACAGGATTCCGCGGTAGGGACTGAAGCTTTCTTT	CASGLQDSAVGTEAFF
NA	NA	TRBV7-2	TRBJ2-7	TGTGCCAGCAGCGTATCTCCTTCTTACGAGCAGTACTTC	CASSVSPSYEQYF
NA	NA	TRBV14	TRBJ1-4	TGTGCCAGCAGCCAAAACACAGGCCTTAATGAAAAACTGTTTTTT	CASSQNTGLNEKLFF
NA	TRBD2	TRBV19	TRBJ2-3	TGTGCCAGTAGTTTCCGACTAGCGGGAGCTTCTAGCACAGATACGCAGTATTTT	CASSFRLAGASSTDTQYF
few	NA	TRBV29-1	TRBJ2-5	TGCAGCGTTGCCCAGCAAGAGACCCAGTACTTC	CSVAQQETQYF
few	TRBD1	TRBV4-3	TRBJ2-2	TGCGCCAGCAGCCCGGGACAGATGATCGGGGAGCTGTTTTTT	CASSPGQMIGELFF
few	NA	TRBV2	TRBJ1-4	TGTGCCAGCACCCCAGGGGTTTCGGTGCGTGAAAAACTGTTTTTT	CASTPGVSVREKLFF
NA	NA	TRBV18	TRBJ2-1	TGTGCCAGCTCACCATATGGGAGGAGCGATGAGCAGTTCTTC	CASSPYGRSDEQFF
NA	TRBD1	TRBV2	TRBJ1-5	TGTGCCAGTAGGAGGACAGGATCCTTGTTTCAGCCCCAGCATTTT	CASRRTGSLFQPQHF
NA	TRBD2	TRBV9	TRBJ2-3	TGTGCCAGCAGCGAGGGACTAGCGGGAGCCTTCTCCCATACGCAGTATTTT	CASSEGLAGAFSHTQYF
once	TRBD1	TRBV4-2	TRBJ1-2	TGTGCCAGCAGCCAAAGGACAGGGGGCGAGTTACGCTATGGCTACACCTTC	CASSQRTGGELRYGYTF
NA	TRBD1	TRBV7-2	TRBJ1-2	TGTGCCAGCAGCTTAGTAGGGGGCGGAGGAAACTATGGCTACACCTTC	CASSLVGGGGNYGYTF
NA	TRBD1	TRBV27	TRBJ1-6	TGTGCCAGCAGTTTATCACAGGGGAATAATTCACCCCTCCACTTT	CASSLSQGNNSPLHF
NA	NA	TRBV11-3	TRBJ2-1	TGTGCCAGCAGCTTGCTAACCCCTAGGGGGTTCTTC	CASSLLTPRGFF
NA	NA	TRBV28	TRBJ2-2	TGTGCCGGAGGGGGCCTAACGAACACCGGGGAGCTGTTTTTT	CAGGGLTNTGELFF
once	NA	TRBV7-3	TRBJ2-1	TGTGCCAGCAGCTTAACCAGCGGTGATGAGCAGTTCTTC	CASSLTSGDEQFF
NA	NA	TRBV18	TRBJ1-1	TGTGCCAGCTCACCAGGGTGGGGCTTGGACACTGAAGCTTTCTTT	CASSPGWGLDTEAFF
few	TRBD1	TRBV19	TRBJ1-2	TGTGCCAGTAGGGCGATTCCGGGACAGGGGCTTCTTAACTATGGCTACACCTTC	CASRAIPGQGLLNYGYTF